These 18 T cell receptor beta chains share one sample of origin, sequenced in a study of blood T cells in healthy people across ages. A second PCR of roughly 7 to 11 cycles used a sample-barcoded 5' primer and a J-beta primer mix. From the 5' RACE reads, TCRdb called clonotypes with MiXCR, one entry per CDR3 protein. The sample records about 640,000 distinct CDR3 sequences, 58% being singletons. The material sequenced was blood. The receptor source for this set is a man aged 60 to 69 in good health.

J is TRBJ2-1 and V is TRBV20-1; TRBD2 matches 10 bases. V gave up 5 bases and J gave up 6 bases; unmatched junction bases: 4. The germline V gene has CDR1 DFQATT and CDR2 SNEGSKA (reference sequence). This CDR3 is built from 13 residues. The CDR3 reads CSARAGGRNEQFF. The CDR3 bases are TGCAGTGCTCGAGCGGGGGGGCGCAATGAGCAGTTCTTC.

The V call is TRBV21-1, the J call TRBJ2-7; the table's D gene call, TRBD1, was not cross checked with the DNA. TRBV21-1 is assigned pseudogene status. This CDR3 has 13 residues. The CDR3 spells CASSNHNRRGQYF. CDR3 coding DNA: TGTGCCAGCAGCAATCACAACAGGCGGGGACAGTACTTC.

V and J are TRBV6-6 and TRBJ1-6; no clear D. From germline, CDR1 is MNHNY and CDR2 SVGAGI (reference sequence). CDR3 length equals 15 residues. With 6 bases removed from V and 14 bases from J, the gap between germline ends came to 23 bases. CDR3 DNA sequence: TGTGCCAGCAGCCCTTCAGTTCGGGGAGGGTGGGCCCTCCACTTT. It yields the protein CASSPSVRGGWALHF.

The sample holds one count of this clonotype. The J gene is TRBJ2-1, the V gene TRBV13; 8 positions agree with TRBD2. The CDR3 totals 14 residues. V lost 5 bases, J lost 4 bases, and 4 bases stayed unmatched. Germline CDR1 PRHDT, CDR2 FYEKMQ (reference sequence). The CDR3 sequence is CASSDPSGYNEQFF. CDR3 bases: TGTGCCAGCAGCGATCCTAGCGGGTACAATGAGCAGTTCTTC.

V gene TRBV14 combines with J gene TRBJ2-5; no reliable D call. The end of the DNA fits TRBJ2-7 better, so the J call may be wrong. This CDR3 is built from 12 residues. Germline V gene data show CDR1 as SGHDN and CDR2 as FVKESK. CDR3 coding DNA: TGTGCCAGCAGCCAAGGGGTCAACGAGCAGTACTTC. It yields the protein CASSQGVNEQYF.

The rearrangement joins TRBV10-3 to TRBJ2-1; D not certain. Deletions cut 4 bases from V and 4 bases from J, with 5 bases between. The CDR3 covers 12 residues. Germline loops: CDR1 ENHRY, CDR2 SYGVKD. In DNA form, the CDR3 reads TGTGCCATCAGTGTGGGTTACAATGAGCAGTTCTTC. Translated, it gives CAISVGYNEQFF.

Worth noting for this clonotype: The germline gene is not matched at one end of the junction; a read error may be the cause. This chain uses TRBV4-2 with TRBJ2-4, with D perhaps matching TRBD1 (6 bases). This CDR3 region has 14 residues. CDR1 and CDR2 from the germline V gene are LGHNA and YNFKEQ. DNA of the CDR3: TGTGCCAGCAGCCAAGGCCTCCTATGGGACATCCAGTACTTC. This translates into CASSQGLLWDIQYF.

The chain carries TRBV10-3 and TRBJ2-7; 12 bases agree with TRBD2. J was trimmed by 5 bases and V by 6 bases; bases with no gene match: 5. CDR1 and CDR2 (germline): ENHRY, SYGVKD. The CDR3 loop spans 14 amino acids. CDR3 DNA sequence: TGTGCCATCAGCCCTAGCGGGGGGGCCCACGAGCAGTACTTC. Translated: CAISPSGGAHEQYF.

This rearrangement joins TRBV5-1 to TRBJ2-3; 8 nucleotides line up with TRBD2. Germline CDR1 reads SGHRS; CDR2 reads YFSETQ. This CDR3 is 16 amino acids long. V was pared by 3 bases and J by 3 bases, with 9 bases of the junction left unmatched. The CDR3 loop reads CASSSAPTGGTDTQYF. DNA of the CDR3: TGCGCCAGCAGCTCGGCCCCGACGGGGGGGACAGATACGCAGTATTTT.

This sequence joins TRBV6-5 and TRBJ1-5; D not resolved. This CDR3 spans 12 amino acids. V was trimmed by 5 bases and J by 9 bases, leaving 11 bases between them. Germline CDR1 reads MNHEY; CDR2 reads SVGAGI. The CDR3 bases are TGTGCCAGCAGTGAGGGCCTAGGGCCCCAGCATTTT. It is translated as CASSEGLGPQHF.

The chain links TRBV14 to TRBJ2-3; 7 bases line up with TRBD2. Per the germline V gene, CDR1 is SGHDN and CDR2 is FVKESK. The CDR3 runs to 15 residues. With 4 bases clipped from V and 0 bases from J, the junction kept 4 bases outside the gene matches. As DNA, the CDR3 is TGTGCCAGCAGCCGACTAGCCCTTAGCACAGATACGCAGTATTTT. Translation: CASSRLALSTDTQYF.

This clonotype was detected only a few times. The V and J genes are TRBV20-1 and TRBJ2-5; 9 bases agree with TRBD2. CDR3 length: 16 residues. Germline CDR1 and CDR2: DFQATT and SNEGSKA (reference sequence). Trimming at V came to 0 bases and at J to 1 base, leaving 6 bases not matched to a gene. The CDR3 protein is CSARDRLAGLQETQYF. CDR3 sequence (DNA): TGCAGTGCTAGAGATCGGCTAGCGGGGCTCCAAGAGACCCAGTACTTC.

The count of this clonotype is one. The chain joins TRBV24-1 to TRBJ2-1; 13 bases are a match to TRBD2. The CDR3 consists of 18 residues. V lost 4 bases and J lost 7; bases outside the gene matches: 12. In germline, CDR1 is KGHDR, CDR2 SFDVKD. DNA for the CDR3: TGTGCCACCAGTGACTCGTCCGGGACTAGCGGGGTAATTAATGAGCAGTTCTTC. It codes for CATSDSSGTSGVINEQFF.

J is TRBJ1-4 and V is TRBV12-3 or TRBV12-4; possibly TRBD1 for D (5 bases). This CDR3 has 15 amino acids. Trimming removed 5 bases at V and 15 bases at J, with 25 bases between. The CDR3 protein is CASSPGRGYNEGVFF. In DNA, the CDR3 is TGTGCCAGCAGTCCCGGACGGGGCTATAATGAAGGGGTGTTTTTT.

The gene calls are TRBV27 and TRBJ2-1, with 7 bases fitting TRBD2. The CDR3 runs to 15 residues. Germline CDR1 is MNHEY and CDR2 is SMNVEV (reference sequence). J was trimmed by 1 base and V by 11 bases; bases with no gene match: 11. CDR3 DNA sequence: TGTGCCGGCACTCATCCCGGGGGGTCCTACAATGAGCAGTTCTTC. Its protein is CAGTHPGGSYNEQFF.

The chain carries TRBV20-1 and TRBJ2-1; 8 bases agree with TRBD2. The CDR3 has 13 residues. Trimming took 6 bases from V and 10 from J; bases not matched to a gene: 11. Germline lookup yields CDR1 DFQATT and CDR2 SNEGSKA (reference sequence). The CDR3 DNA reads as TGCAGTGCATCCCCGGGGGGGCTTAGGGAGCAGTTCTTC. Amino acid sequence: CSASPGGLREQFF.

The chain uses TRBV7-8 and TRBJ2-1, with unresolved D. The assigned J gene may be wrong: the sequence end matches TRBJ2-7 better. Germline-derived CDR1 and CDR2 are SGHVS and FQNEAQ. This CDR3 has 15 residues. The CDR3 DNA follows: TGTGCCAGCAGCGCTGAACTCGCAAGGTACAATGAGCAGTACTTC. It encodes CASSAELARYNEQYF.

The chain has TRBV6-5 and TRBJ2-5; D remains unclear. V shed 2 bases and J shed 2 bases, with 9 bases lying between them. The CDR3 spans 14 residues. Germline lookup yields CDR1 MNHEY and CDR2 SVGAGI. Here the CDR3 DNA reads TGTGCCAGCAGTTACCTCAGCAGACAAGAGACCCAGTACTTC. Encoded protein: CASSYLSRQETQYF.